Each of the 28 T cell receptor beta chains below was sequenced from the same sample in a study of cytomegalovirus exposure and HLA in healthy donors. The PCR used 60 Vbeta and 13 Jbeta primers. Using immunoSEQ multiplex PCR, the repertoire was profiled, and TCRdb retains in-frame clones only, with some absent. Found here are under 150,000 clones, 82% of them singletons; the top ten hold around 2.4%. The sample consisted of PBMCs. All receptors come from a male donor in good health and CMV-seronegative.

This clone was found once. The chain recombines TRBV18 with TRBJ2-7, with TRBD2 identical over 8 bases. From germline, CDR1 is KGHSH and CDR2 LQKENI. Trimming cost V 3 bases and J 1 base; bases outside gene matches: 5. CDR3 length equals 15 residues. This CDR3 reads CASSPLAGLSYEQYF. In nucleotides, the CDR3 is TGTGCCAGCTCACCCCTAGCGGGCCTTTCCTACGAGCAGTACTTC.

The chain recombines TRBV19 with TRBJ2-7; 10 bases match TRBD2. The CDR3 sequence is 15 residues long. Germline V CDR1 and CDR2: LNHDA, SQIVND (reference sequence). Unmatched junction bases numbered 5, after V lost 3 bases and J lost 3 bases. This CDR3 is CASSIMVAGGYEQYF. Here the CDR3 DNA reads TGTGCCAGTAGTATCATGGTAGCGGGAGGCTACGAGCAGTACTTC.

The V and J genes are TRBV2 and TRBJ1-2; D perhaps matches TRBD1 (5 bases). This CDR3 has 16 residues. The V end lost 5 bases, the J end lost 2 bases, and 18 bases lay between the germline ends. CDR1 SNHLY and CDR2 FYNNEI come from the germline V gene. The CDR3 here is CASSLDGTWGNYGYTF. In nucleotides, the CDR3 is TGTGCCAGCAGTCTTGACGGGACTTGGGGGAACTATGGCTACACCTTC.

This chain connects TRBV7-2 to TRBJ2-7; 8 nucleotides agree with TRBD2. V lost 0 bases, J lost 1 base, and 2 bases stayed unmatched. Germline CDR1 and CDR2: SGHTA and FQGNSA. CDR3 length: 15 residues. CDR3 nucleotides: TGTGCCAGCAGCTTAGCGGCGGGAGGATCCTACGAGCAGTACTTC. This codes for CASSLAAGGSYEQYF. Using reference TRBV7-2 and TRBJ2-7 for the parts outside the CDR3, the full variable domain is GAGVSQSPSNKVTEKGKDVELRCDPISGHTALYWYRQSLGQGLEFLIYFQGNSAPDKSGLPSDRFSAERTGGSVSTLTIQRTQQEDSAVYLCASSLAAGGSYEQYFGPGTRLTVT.

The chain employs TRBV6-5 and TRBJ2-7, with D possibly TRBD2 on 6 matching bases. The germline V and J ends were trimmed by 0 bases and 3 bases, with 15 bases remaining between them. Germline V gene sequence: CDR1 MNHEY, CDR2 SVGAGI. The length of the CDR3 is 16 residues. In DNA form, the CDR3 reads TGTGCCAGCAGTTACTCGATAGGAGGGCAAATCTACGAGCAGTACTTC. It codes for CASSYSIGGQIYEQYF.

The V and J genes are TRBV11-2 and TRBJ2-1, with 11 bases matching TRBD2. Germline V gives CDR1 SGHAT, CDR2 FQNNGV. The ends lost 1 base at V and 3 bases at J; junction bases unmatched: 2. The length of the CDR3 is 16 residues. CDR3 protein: CASSLVAGGFYNEQFF. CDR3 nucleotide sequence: TGTGCCAGCAGCTTAGTAGCGGGAGGGTTCTACAATGAGCAGTTCTTC.

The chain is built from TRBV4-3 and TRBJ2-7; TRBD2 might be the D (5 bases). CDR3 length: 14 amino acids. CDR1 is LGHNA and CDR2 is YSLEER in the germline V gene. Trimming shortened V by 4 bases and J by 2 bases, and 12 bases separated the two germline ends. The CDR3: CASSREIVAYEQYF. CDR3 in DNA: TGCGCCAGCAGCCGGGAGATCGTGGCCTACGAGCAGTACTTC.

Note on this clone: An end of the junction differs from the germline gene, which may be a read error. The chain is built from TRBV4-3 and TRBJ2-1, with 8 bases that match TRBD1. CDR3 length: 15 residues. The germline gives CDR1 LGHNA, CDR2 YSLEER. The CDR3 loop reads CASSKDRGHRNEQFF. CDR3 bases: TGCGCCAGCAGCAAAGACAGGGGCCACCGAAATGAGCAGTTCTTC.

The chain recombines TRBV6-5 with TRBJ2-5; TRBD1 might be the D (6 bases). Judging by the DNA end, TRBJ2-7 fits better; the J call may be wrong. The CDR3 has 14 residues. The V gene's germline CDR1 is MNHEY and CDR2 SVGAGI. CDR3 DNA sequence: TGTGCCAGCAGTCAGACAGGTCATACCTACGAGCAGTACTTC. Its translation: CASSQTGHTYEQYF.

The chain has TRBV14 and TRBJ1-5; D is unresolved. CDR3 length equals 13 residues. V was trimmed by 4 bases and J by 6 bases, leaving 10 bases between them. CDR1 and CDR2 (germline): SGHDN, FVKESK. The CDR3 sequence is CASSPGVLQPQHF. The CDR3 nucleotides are TGTGCCAGCAGCCCCGGAGTGCTTCAGCCCCAGCATTTT.

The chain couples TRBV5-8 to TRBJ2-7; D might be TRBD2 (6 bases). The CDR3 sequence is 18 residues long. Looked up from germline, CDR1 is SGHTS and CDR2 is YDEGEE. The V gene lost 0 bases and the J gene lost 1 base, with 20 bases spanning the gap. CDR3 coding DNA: TGTGCCAGCAGCTTGGTTTTAACTCTGTTTGGGGGGTCCTACGAGCAGTACTTC. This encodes CASSLVLTLFGGSYEQYF.

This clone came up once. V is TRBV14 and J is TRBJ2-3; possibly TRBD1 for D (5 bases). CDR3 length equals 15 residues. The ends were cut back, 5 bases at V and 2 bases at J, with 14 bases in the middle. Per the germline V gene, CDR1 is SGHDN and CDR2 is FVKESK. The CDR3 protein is CASSALGQLTDTQYF. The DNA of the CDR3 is TGTGCCAGCAGCGCCCTTGGACAACTCACAGATACGCAGTATTTT.

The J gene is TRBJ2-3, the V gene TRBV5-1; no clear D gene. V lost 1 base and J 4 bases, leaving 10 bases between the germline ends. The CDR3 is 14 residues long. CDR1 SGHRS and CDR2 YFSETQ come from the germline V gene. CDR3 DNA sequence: TGCGCCAGCAGCTTGTCTAGTCTGGCAGATACGCAGTATTTT. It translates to CASSLSSLADTQYF.

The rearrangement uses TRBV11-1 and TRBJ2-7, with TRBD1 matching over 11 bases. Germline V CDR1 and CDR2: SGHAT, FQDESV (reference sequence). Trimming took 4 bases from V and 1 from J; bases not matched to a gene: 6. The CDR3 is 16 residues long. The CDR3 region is CASSSAGTGGSYEQYF. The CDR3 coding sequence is TGTGCCAGCAGCTCGGCCGGGACAGGGGGTTCCTACGAGCAGTACTTC.

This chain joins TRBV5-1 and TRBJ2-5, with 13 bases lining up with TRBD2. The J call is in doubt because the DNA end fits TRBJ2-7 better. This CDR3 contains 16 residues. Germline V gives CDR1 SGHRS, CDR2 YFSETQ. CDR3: CASSLAGLAGAYEQYF. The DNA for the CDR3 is TGCGCCAGCAGCTTGGCTGGACTAGCGGGGGCCTACGAGCAGTACTTC.

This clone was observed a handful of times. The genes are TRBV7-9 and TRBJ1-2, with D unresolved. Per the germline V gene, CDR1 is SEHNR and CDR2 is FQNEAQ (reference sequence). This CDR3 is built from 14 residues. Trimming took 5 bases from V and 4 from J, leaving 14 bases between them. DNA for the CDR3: TGTGCCAGCAGCCTTGGCGGGCTCAGCTATGGCTACACCTTC. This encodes CASSLGGLSYGYTF.

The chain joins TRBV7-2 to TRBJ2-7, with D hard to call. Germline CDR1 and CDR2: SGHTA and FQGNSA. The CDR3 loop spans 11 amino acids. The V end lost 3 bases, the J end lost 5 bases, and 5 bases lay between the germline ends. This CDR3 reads CASSLSDEQYF. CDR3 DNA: TGTGCCAGCAGCTTGTCGGACGAGCAGTACTTC.

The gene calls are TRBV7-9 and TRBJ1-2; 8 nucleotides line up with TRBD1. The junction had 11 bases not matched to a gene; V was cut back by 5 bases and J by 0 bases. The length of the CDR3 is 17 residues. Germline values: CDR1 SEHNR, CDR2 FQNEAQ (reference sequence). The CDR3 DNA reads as TGTGCCAGCAGCCCTAGACAGGGGCAAGGTACTAACTATGGCTACACCTTC. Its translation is CASSPRQGQGTNYGYTF. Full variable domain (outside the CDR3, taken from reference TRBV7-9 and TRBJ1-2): DTGVSQNPRHKITKRGQNVTFRCDPISEHNRLYWYRQTLGQGPEFLTYFQNEAQLEKSRLLSDRFSAERPKGSFSTLEIQRTEQGDSAMYLCASSPRQGQGTNYGYTFGSGTRLTVV.

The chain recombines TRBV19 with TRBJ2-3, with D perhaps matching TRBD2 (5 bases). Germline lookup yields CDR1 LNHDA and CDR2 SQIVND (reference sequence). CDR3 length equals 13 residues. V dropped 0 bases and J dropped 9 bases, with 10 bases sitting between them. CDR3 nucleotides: TGTGCCAGTAGTATAGAGAGGGATAGGACGCAGTATTTT. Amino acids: CASSIERDRTQYF.

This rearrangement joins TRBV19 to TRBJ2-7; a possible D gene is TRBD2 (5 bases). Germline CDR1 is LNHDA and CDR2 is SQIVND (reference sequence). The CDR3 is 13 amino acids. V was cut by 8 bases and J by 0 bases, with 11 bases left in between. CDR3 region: CASGRTDSYEQYF. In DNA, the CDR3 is TGTGCCAGTGGCCGGACTGACTCCTACGAGCAGTACTTC.

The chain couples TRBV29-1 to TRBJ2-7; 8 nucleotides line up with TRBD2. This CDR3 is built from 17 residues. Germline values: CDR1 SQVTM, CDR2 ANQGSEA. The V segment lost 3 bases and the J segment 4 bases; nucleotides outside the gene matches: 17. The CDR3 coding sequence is TGCAGCGTTGATTGGCCCGGGGGGGCGATAGGTAGTTACGAGCAGTACTTC. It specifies CSVDWPGGAIGSYEQYF.

The chain's CDR3 is CASSKTRGGSTEAFF. The CDR3 coding sequence is TGCGCCAGCAGTAAAACCCGGGGAGGGAGCACTGAAGCTTTCTTT. The chain employs TRBV5-1 and TRBJ1-1; D is unresolved. V was shortened by 5 bases and J by 4 bases, with 18 bases between the two germline ends. Germline CDR1 and CDR2: SGHRS and YFSETQ. CDR3 length: 15 residues.

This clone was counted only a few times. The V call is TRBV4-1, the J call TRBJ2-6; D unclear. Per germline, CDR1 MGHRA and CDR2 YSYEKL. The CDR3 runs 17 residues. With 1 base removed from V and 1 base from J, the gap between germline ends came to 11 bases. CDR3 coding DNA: TGCGCCAGCAGCCAAGTAGGAGAAGGATCTGGGGCCAACGTCCTGACTTTC. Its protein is CASSQVGEGSGANVLTF.

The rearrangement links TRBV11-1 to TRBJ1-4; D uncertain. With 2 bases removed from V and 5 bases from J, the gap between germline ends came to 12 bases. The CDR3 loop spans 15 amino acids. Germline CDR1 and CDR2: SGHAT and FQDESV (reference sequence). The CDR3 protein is CASSLTPGGNEKLFF. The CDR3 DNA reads TGTGCCAGCAGCTTAACTCCAGGTGGAAATGAAAAACTGTTTTTT.

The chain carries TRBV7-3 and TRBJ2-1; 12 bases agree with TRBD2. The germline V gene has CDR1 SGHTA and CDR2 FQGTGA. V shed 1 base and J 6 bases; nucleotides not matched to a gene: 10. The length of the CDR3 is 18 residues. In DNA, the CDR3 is TGTGCCAGCAGCTTAAATCCCCCAGGACTAGCGGGACTCAATGAGCAGTTCTTC. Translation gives CASSLNPPGLAGLNEQFF.

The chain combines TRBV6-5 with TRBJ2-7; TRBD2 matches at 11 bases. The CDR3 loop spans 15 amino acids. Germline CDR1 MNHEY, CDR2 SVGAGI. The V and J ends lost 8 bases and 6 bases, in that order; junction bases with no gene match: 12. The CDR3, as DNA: TGTGCCAGCTCCTCCATAGCGGGAGGGTGGGGCGAGCAGTACTTC. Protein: CASSSIAGGWGEQYF.

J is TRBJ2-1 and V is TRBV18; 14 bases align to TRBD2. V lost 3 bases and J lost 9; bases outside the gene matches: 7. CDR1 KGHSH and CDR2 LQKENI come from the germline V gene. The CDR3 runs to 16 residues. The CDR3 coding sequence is TGTGCCAGCTCACCCCCGGGACTAGCGGGAGAGGGTGAGCAGTTCTTC. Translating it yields CASSPPGLAGEGEQFF.

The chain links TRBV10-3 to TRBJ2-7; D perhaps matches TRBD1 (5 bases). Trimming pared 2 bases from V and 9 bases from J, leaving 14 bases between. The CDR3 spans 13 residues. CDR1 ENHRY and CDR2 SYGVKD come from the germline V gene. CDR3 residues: CAISEGALTRQYF. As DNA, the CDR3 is TGTGCCATCAGTGAGGGGGCCTTGACGCGGCAGTACTTC.